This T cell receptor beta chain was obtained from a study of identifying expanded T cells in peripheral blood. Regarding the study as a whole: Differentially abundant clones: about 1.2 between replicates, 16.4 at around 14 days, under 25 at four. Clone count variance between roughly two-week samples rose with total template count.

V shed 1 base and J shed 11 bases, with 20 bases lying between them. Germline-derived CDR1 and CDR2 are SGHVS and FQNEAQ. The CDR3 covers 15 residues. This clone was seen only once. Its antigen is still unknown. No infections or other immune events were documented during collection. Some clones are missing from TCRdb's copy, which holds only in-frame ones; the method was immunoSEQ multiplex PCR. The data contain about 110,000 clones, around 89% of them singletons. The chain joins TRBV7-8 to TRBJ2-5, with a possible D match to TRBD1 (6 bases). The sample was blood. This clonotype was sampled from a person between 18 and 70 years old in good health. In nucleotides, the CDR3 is TGTGCCAGCAGCTTAGATAGGGACACCCGCTATGGGCAGTACTTC. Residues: CASSLDRDTRYGQYF.